Following are 22 T cell receptor beta chains from one sample sequenced in a study of cytomegalovirus exposure and HLA in healthy donors. The PCR used 60 Vbeta and 13 Jbeta primers. The repertoire was sequenced with immunoSEQ multiplex PCR; TCRdb's copy has only in-frame clones and lacks some. The sample shows some 160,000 clones, around 80% of them seen only once. The sequencing sample was made of PBMCs. These receptors were collected from a man in his forties in good health and CMV-seronegative.

This sequence joins TRBV18 and TRBJ2-7; 7 bases are shared with TRBD1. The CDR3 is made up of 12 amino acids. Germline values: CDR1 KGHSH, CDR2 LQKENI. Trimming took 3 bases from V and 6 from J; bases not matched to a gene: 2. The CDR3 reads CASSPGQSEQYF. The CDR3 bases are TGTGCCAGCTCACCGGGACAGTCCGAGCAGTACTTC.

The rearrangement joins TRBV18 to TRBJ2-3; a weak D match, TRBD2 (6 bases). Germline CDR1 and CDR2: KGHSH and LQKENI. V lost 0 bases and J lost 0, with 7 bases in between. The CDR3 contains 15 residues. Here the CDR3 reads CASSPPSGSTDTQYF. In DNA, the CDR3 is TGTGCCAGCTCACCACCCAGCGGGAGCACAGATACGCAGTATTTT.

This chain uses TRBV2 with TRBJ1-1; D is unresolved. CDR1 and CDR2 from the germline V gene are SNHLY and FYNNEI. Trimming left V 3 bases short and J 5 bases short, with 13 bases between. The CDR3 totals 14 residues. The DNA of the CDR3 is TGTGCCAGCAGTGAGGACGCGGCGGGGACTGAAGCTTTCTTT. Its translation: CASSEDAAGTEAFF.

The chain employs TRBV5-1 and TRBJ2-1; the D gene is possibly TRBD2 (5 bases). Germline V gene lookup returns CDR1 SGHRS and CDR2 YFSETQ. The CDR3 has 13 residues. V lost 7 bases and J lost 1, with 9 bases in between. The CDR3 protein is CASGSGSYNEQFF. CDR3 nucleotide sequence: TGCGCCAGCGGCAGCGGTTCCTACAATGAGCAGTTCTTC. Together with reference TRBV5-1 and TRBJ2-1, the CDR3 gives the full variable domain: KAGVTQTPRYLIKTRGQQVTLSCSPISGHRSVSWYQQTPGQGLQFLFEYFSETQRNKGNFPGRFSGRQFSNSRSEMNVSTLELGDSALYLCASGSGSYNEQFFGPGTRLTVL.

The V call is TRBV7-2, the J call TRBJ1-4, with no clear D. Germline lookup yields CDR1 SGHTA and CDR2 FQGNSA. The CDR3 extends over 16 amino acids. V gave up 2 bases and J gave up 7 bases, with 17 bases separating them. CDR3 DNA sequence: TGTGCCAGCAGCTTAACTGTGAGGGCGTCGGGTGAAAAACTGTTTTTT. This gives the protein CASSLTVRASGEKLFF.

V gene TRBV27 combines with J gene TRBJ2-5; no clear D gene. Germline V gene lookup returns CDR1 MNHEY and CDR2 SMNVEV (reference sequence). The V gene lost 1 base and the J gene lost 2 bases, with 5 bases spanning the gap. The CDR3 consists of 13 residues. The CDR3 loop is CASSLFSQETQYF. The CDR3 DNA sequence: TGTGCCAGCAGTTTATTCAGTCAAGAGACCCAGTACTTC.

The rearrangement joins TRBV2 to TRBJ2-1; 10 positions match TRBD1. Losses at the gene ends were 2 bases for V and 3 bases for J; bases not matched to a gene: 4. Germline lookup yields CDR1 SNHLY and CDR2 FYNNEI. The CDR3 sequence is 16 residues long. In DNA, the CDR3 is TGTGCCAGCAGTGAATGGAGGACAGGGGGCTACAATGAGCAGTTCTTC. Amino acid sequence: CASSEWRTGGYNEQFF.

This chain links TRBV7-2 with TRBJ2-2; the D gene is possibly TRBD1 (5 bases). V lost 1 base and J lost 11, with 11 bases in between. CDR1 is SGHTA, CDR2 FQGNSA, per germline. The CDR3 has 13 amino acids. The CDR3 DNA is TGTGCCAGCAGCTTAGTGGGCAGGGCCGAGCTGTTTTTT. Translation: CASSLVGRAELFF.

In its sample, this clone was seen a few times. V and J are TRBV19 and TRBJ1-4; D not resolved. CDR1 is LNHDA and CDR2 is SQIVND in the germline V gene (reference sequence). This CDR3 comprises 15 residues. The V gene lost 3 bases and the J gene lost 8 bases, with 16 bases spanning the gap. CDR3 DNA: TGTGCCAGTAGTATTGGGCCGGGAATGCGGGAAAAACTGTTTTTT. As protein: CASSIGPGMREKLFF. The full variable domain, its missing parts supplied by reference TRBV19 and TRBJ1-4, is DGGITQSPKYLFRKEGQNVTLSCEQNLNHDAMYWYRQDPGQGLRLIYYSQIVNDFQKGDIAEGYSVSREKKESFPLTVTSAQKNPTAFYLCASSIGPGMREKLFFGSGTQLSVL.

The rearrangement joins TRBV7-8 to TRBJ1-5; D is unclear. This CDR3 region has 14 residues. V shed 8 bases and J shed 2 bases, with 13 bases lying between them. The germline V gene encodes CDR1 SGHVS and CDR2 FQNEAQ. CDR3 sequence: CASQYRLGNQPQHF. The CDR3 DNA sequence: TGTGCCAGCCAATATCGGTTGGGCAATCAGCCCCAGCATTTT.

This sequence joins TRBV7-3 and TRBJ1-1, with 7 bases that match TRBD1. Per the germline V gene, CDR1 is SGHTA and CDR2 is FQGTGA. The CDR3 is made up of 17 amino acids. V shed 2 bases and J 1 base; nucleotides not matched to a gene: 10. DNA of the CDR3: TGTGCCAGCAGCTTATTGGTGGCAGGGGGTCGGAACACTGAAGCTTTCTTT. Translated, it gives CASSLLVAGGRNTEAFF. The whole variable domain, remainder taken from reference TRBV7-3 and TRBJ1-1, is GAGVSQTPSNKVTEKGKYVELRCDPISGHTALYWYRQSLGQGPEFLIYFQGTGAADDSGLPNDRFFAVRPEGSVSTLKIQRTERGDSAVYLCASSLLVAGGRNTEAFFGQGTRLTVV.

The chain recombines TRBV7-2 with TRBJ1-4; TRBD1 matches at 7 bases. Trimming removed 6 bases from V and 3 bases from J; junction bases left unmatched: 10. Germline V CDR1 and CDR2: SGHTA, FQGNSA. This CDR3 comprises 16 residues. The CDR3 region is CASRSHGTASNEKLFF. Here the CDR3 DNA reads TGTGCCAGCAGATCCCATGGGACAGCCTCTAATGAAAAACTGTTTTTT.

The V gene is TRBV10-3, the J gene TRBJ1-3; the D is unclear. Germline CDR1 reads ENHRY; CDR2 reads SYGVKD. Trimming left V 6 bases short and J 0 bases short, with 6 bases between. CDR3 size: 13 residues. The DNA for the CDR3 is TGTGCCATCAGGGGGAGCTCTGGAAACACCATATATTTT. Its protein is CAIRGSSGNTIYF.

The chain carries TRBV5-6 and TRBJ2-5; D is perhaps TRBD1 (5 bases). The germline V gene encodes CDR1 SGHDT and CDR2 YYEEEE. Trimming left V 4 bases short and J 4 bases short, with 20 bases between. CDR3 length: 16 amino acids. This CDR3 is CASSPRLTATLETQYF. The CDR3 DNA reads as TGTGCCAGCAGCCCCCGGCTGACAGCAACCTTAGAGACCCAGTACTTC.

This clone was seen a handful of times. The junction differs from germline at one of its ends, possibly a read error. This chain links TRBV7-3 with TRBJ1-1; 10 bases are shared with TRBD1. CDR1 and CDR2 from the germline V gene are SGHTA and FQGTGA. The CDR3 contains 16 residues. CDR3 coding DNA: TGTTCCAGCAGCTCCCGACAGGGGGCGAGGTTCACTGAAGCTTTCTTT. Translating gives CSSSSRQGARFTEAFF. The complete variable domain, with remaining parts taken from reference TRBV7-3 and TRBJ1-1, reads GAGVSQTPSNKVTEKGKYVELRCDPISGHTALYWYRQSLGQGPEFLIYFQGTGAADDSGLPNDRFFAVRPEGSVSTLKIQRTERGDSAVYLCSSSSRQGARFTEAFFGQGTRLTVV.

In this sample, this clone turned up a few times. V and J are TRBV11-2 and TRBJ1-1, with D possibly TRBD1 on 6 matching bases. The germline CDR1 and CDR2 sequences are SGHAT and FQNNGV. V gave up 2 bases and J gave up 0 bases, with 10 bases separating them. The length of the CDR3 is 15 residues. CDR3 sequence (DNA): TGTGCCAGCAGCTTAATAGGGGGTTTGAACACTGAAGCTTTCTTT. Amino acid sequence: CASSLIGGLNTEAFF.

Points on this clone: One end of the junction does not line up with germline, which may come from a read error. The sample contains more than one DNA sequence encoding this CDR3. V usage is TRBV5-6 and J usage is TRBJ1-1; D possibly corresponds to TRBD1 (5 bases). From germline, CDR1 is SGHDT and CDR2 YYEEEE. The CDR3 covers 11 residues. CDR3 in amino acids: CASSQGAEAFF. The CDR3 nucleotides are TGTGCCAGCAGCCAAGGGGCTGAGGCTTTCTTT. Supplemented by reference TRBV5-6 and TRBJ1-1, the full variable domain reads DAGVTQSPTHLIKTRGQQVTLRCSPKSGHDTVSWYQQALGQGPQFIFQYYEEEERQRGNFPDRFSGHQFPNYSSELNVNALLLGDSALYLCASSQGAEAFFGQGTRLTVV.

V usage is TRBV7-8 and J usage is TRBJ2-7; possible D gene TRBD1, 6 bases. Trimming pared 5 bases from V and 6 bases from J, leaving 17 bases between. The CDR3 is made up of 14 amino acids. The germline V gene has CDR1 SGHVS and CDR2 FQNEAQ. CDR3 in DNA: TGTGCCAGCAGCCTTGCCGTACAGGGTTCCGAGCAGTACTTC. As protein: CASSLAVQGSEQYF.

The chain combines TRBV29-1 with TRBJ2-1; possibly TRBD1 for D (6 bases). The CDR3 length is 17 residues. CDR1 is SQVTM and CDR2 is ANQGSEA in the germline V gene. V dropped 6 bases and J dropped 0 bases, with 21 bases sitting between them. CDR3 nucleotides: TGCAGCGTCGACAGGAGTCAAGGATCTTTCTCCTACAATGAGCAGTTCTTC. Translating it yields CSVDRSQGSFSYNEQFF.

This chain joins TRBV7-4 and TRBJ2-5; D might be TRBD1 (5 bases). Germline CDR1 reads SGHVT; CDR2 reads SQSDAQ. The CDR3 is 16 amino acids. V was pared by 5 bases and J by 5 bases, with 21 bases between. The CDR3 coding sequence is TGTGCCAGCAGCCCCACCGACAGTAAATTCACCGAGACCCAGTACTTC. This encodes CASSPTDSKFTETQYF.

The V call is TRBV23-1, the J call TRBJ1-5; D is undetermined. TRBV23-1 belongs to the ORF category, with a function that is uncertain. Trimming cost V 3 bases and J 3 bases, with 12 bases left between them. The CDR3 is 15 amino acids. The CDR3 reads CASSHVTAFNQPQHF. The CDR3 nucleotides are TGCGCCAGCAGTCACGTCACAGCCTTCAATCAGCCCCAGCATTTT.

The chain links TRBV7-2 to TRBJ1-5, with 10 bases matching TRBD1. Germline trimming cut 1 base from V and 2 bases from J; bases unmatched to any gene: 2. Germline CDR1 SGHTA, CDR2 FQGNSA. The CDR3 covers 16 residues. The CDR3 sequence is CASSLVTGGGNQPQHF. In nucleotides, the CDR3 is TGTGCCAGCAGCTTAGTGACAGGGGGCGGCAATCAGCCCCAGCATTTT. Complete variable domain (other parts from reference TRBV7-2 and TRBJ1-5): GAGVSQSPSNKVTEKGKDVELRCDPISGHTALYWYRQSLGQGLEFLIYFQGNSAPDKSGLPSDRFSAERTGGSVSTLTIQRTQQEDSAVYLCASSLVTGGGNQPQHFGDGTRLSIL.